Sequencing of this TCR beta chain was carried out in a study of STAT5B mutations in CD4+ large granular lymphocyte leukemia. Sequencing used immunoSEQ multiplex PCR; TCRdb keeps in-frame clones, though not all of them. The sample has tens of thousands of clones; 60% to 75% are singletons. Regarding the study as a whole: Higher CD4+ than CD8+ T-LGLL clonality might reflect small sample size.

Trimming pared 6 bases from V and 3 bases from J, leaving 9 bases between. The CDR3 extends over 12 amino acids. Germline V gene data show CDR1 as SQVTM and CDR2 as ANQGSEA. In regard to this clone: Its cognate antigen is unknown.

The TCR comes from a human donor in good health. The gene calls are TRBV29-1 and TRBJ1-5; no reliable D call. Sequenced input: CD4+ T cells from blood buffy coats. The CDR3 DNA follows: TGCAGCGTCCAGGACCCCAATCAGCCCCAGCATTTT. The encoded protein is CSVQDPNQPQHF.